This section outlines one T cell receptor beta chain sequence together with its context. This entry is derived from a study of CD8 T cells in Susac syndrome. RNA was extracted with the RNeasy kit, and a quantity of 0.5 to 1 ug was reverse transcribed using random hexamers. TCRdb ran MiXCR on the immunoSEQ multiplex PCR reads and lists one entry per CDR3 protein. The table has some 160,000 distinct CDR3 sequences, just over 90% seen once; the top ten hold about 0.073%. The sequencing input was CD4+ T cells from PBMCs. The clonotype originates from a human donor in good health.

CDR3 nucleotides: TGTGCCAGCAGCTTCCGGGGGGGGGCCGCCTACGAGCAGTACTTC. This encodes CASSFRGGAAYEQYF. V gene TRBV7-2 combines with J gene TRBJ2-7, with TRBD2 matching 8 bases. J was trimmed by 2 bases and V by 3 bases; bases with no gene match: 6. The CDR3 covers 15 residues. CDR1 SGHTA and CDR2 FQGNSA come from the germline V gene.